This T cell receptor beta chain was sequenced during a study of T cells in Graves' hyperthyroidism and ophthalmopathy. Among ophthalmopathy patients, the Clinical Activity Score reached at least 3, the NOSPECS grade reached at least 4, and duration remained under 3 months. Those patients with uncontrolled infection, other autoimmune disease, pregnancy or lactation were excluded. Broader study findings: Ophthalmopathy onset followed model prediction by a median around 6.6 months.

RNA transcripts served as the template for amplifying TCR beta CDR3 regions. HTBI primers were used for first-round RT-PCR of the TCR CDR3. TCRdb used MiXCR to reprocess the multiplex PCR reads, holding one entry per CDR3 protein. The sample includes approximately 380,000 distinct CDR3 sequences, approximately 18% of them seen just once. In germline, CDR1 is SGDLS, CDR2 YYNGEE. This CDR3 has 14 amino acids. The V end was cut by 0 bases, the J end by 3 bases, with 7 bases between. Notes on this clonotype: The antigen remains undetermined.

The sequenced material came from blood. The TCR was taken from a young man with Graves' ophthalmopathy. V usage is TRBV9 and J usage is TRBJ1-3, with unresolved D. The CDR3 sequence: CASSVAKGGNTIYF. The CDR3 DNA sequence: TGTGCCAGCAGCGTAGCCAAAGGTGGAAACACCATATATTTT.